This T cell receptor (beta chain) emerged from a study of T-cell memory formation after mild COVID-19. This clonotype has just a few counts. In TCRdb, the 5' RACE reads were re-called with MiXCR into one record per CDR3 protein. Among hundreds of thousands of distinct CDR3 sequences listed, 25% to 30% were seen once. Germline values: CDR1 KGHSH, CDR2 LQKENI. The CDR3 is made up of 15 amino acids. The J segment lost 7 bases and the V segment lost 4 bases, leaving 9 bases of the junction unmatched. The origin of this receptor is an adult woman who had mild COVID-19 (a few samples of this study predate the infection). Cell type and time point are not known. The J gene is TRBJ2-5, the V gene TRBV18; 10 positions agree with TRBD1. Sequencing used PBMCs or a T cell subset sorted from them (not recorded which). The CDR3 sequence: CASSLTGGEFGTQYF. In nucleotides, the CDR3 is TGTGCCAGCTCACTGACAGGGGGCGAGTTCGGGACCCAGTACTTC.